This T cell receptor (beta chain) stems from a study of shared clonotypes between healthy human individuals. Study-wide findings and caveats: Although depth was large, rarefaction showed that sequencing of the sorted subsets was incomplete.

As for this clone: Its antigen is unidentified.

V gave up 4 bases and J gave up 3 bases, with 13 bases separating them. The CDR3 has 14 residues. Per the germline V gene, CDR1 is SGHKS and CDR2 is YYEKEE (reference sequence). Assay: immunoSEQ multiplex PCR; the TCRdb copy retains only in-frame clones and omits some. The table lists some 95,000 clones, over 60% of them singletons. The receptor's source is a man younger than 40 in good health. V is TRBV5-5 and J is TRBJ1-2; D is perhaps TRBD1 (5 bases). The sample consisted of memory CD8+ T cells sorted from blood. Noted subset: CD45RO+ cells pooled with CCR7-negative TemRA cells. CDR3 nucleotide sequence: TGTGCCAGCAGCGGAGGGACGGGATACTATGGCTACACCTTC. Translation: CASSGGTGYYGYTF.